One sample yielded the 26 T cell receptor beta chains listed below, sequenced in a study of blood T cells in healthy people across ages. A second roughly 6 to 12 cycle PCR used barcoded and J-beta primers. TCRdb redid the calling of the 5' RACE reads with MiXCR, one entry per CDR3 protein. The sample holds hundreds of thousands of distinct CDR3 sequences, 55% to 75% seen once. Sequenced input: blood. Receptors originate from a man aged 25-45 years in good health.

V is TRBV15 and J is TRBJ2-5, with 8 bases matching TRBD2. J lost 12 bases, V lost 0 bases, and 12 bases had no gene match. The CDR3 length is 15 residues. Germline CDR1 is LNHNV and CDR2 is YYDKDF (reference sequence). The CDR3 DNA reads as TGTGCCACCAGCAGAGACCGGACTAGCCGGGGCGTTGAGTACTTC. It encodes CATSRDRTSRGVEYF.

The chain has TRBV10-3 and TRBJ2-3, with D perhaps TRBD2 (6 bases). Germline CDR1 reads ENHRY; CDR2 reads SYGVKD. The germline V and J ends were trimmed by 4 bases and 2 bases, with 7 bases remaining between them. CDR3 length: 13 amino acids. This CDR3 is CAISGGDTDTQYF. The CDR3 DNA follows: TGTGCCATCAGTGGGGGGGACACAGATACGCAGTATTTT.

The chain couples TRBV3-1 to TRBJ2-1, with 8 bases fitting TRBD2. The CDR3 is 13 amino acids. J was trimmed by 7 bases and V by 5 bases; bases with no gene match: 4. The germline V gene has CDR1 LGHDT and CDR2 YNNKEL (reference sequence). The CDR3 nucleotides read TGTGCCAGCAGCTACGGGACTAGAAATGAGCAGTTCTTC. This sequence encodes CASSYGTRNEQFF.

This clonotype came up once. J is TRBJ2-5 and V is TRBV11-2; no clear D. The DNA matches TRBJ2-7 better at its end, which makes the J call doubtful. The CDR3 contains 17 residues. Germline V gene lookup returns CDR1 SGHAT and CDR2 FQNNGV. The CDR3 loop is CASSLVMPWGKVNEQYF. In nucleotides, the CDR3 is TGTGCCAGCAGCTTAGTCATGCCTTGGGGTAAGGTTAACGAGCAGTACTTC.

CDR3 nucleotide sequence: TGTGCCAGCAGTTTAGTGGGGATCCTCAGCGGGGGTACGCAGTATTTT. Amino acid sequence: CASSLVGILSGGTQYF. The V call is TRBV12-3 or TRBV12-4, the J call TRBJ2-3; 8 bases map to TRBD2. The CDR3 loop spans 16 amino acids. J was trimmed by 8 bases and V by 1 base; bases with no gene match: 11.

The gene calls are TRBV14 and TRBJ2-7, with 7 positions matching TRBD2. With V trimmed by 1 base and J by 2 bases, 8 bases remained unmatched. The CDR3 extends over 16 amino acids. CDR1 and CDR2 from the germline V gene are SGHDN and FVKESK. The CDR3 is CASSQGKAGTTYEQYF. The DNA for the CDR3 is TGTGCCAGCAGCCAAGGGAAGGCAGGGACTACCTACGAGCAGTACTTC.

This CDR3 reads CASSLVLGGQGNIQYF. The CDR3 DNA sequence: TGTGCCAGCAGCTTAGTCCTAGGGGGCCAGGGCAACATTCAGTACTTC. This sequence joins TRBV7-9 and TRBJ2-7, with 7 bases identical to TRBD1. TRBJ2-4 matches the DNA end more closely, so the J call is doubtful. The germline CDR1 and CDR2 sequences are SEHNR and FQNEAQ (reference sequence). The CDR3 consists of 16 residues.

This clonotype came up once. The CDR3 does not end in the conserved phenylalanine or tryptophan, so this is likely a read error. The CDR3 loop is CASSYGGNEQFS. CDR3 sequence (DNA): TGTGCCAGCAGTTACGGCGGGAACGAGCAGTTCTCC. This chain connects TRBV6-6 to TRBJ2-1, with D possibly matching TRBD2 (6 bases). The CDR3 is 12 amino acids. Germline V CDR1 and CDR2: MNHNY, SVGAGI (reference sequence). Trimming removed 2 bases from V and 10 bases from J, with 9 bases in between.

J is TRBJ2-7 and V is TRBV27; D tentatively reads TRBD1 or TRBD2 (6 bases each). With 8 bases removed from V and 3 bases from J, the gap between germline ends came to 17 bases. Germline V lookup: CDR1 MNHEY, CDR2 SMNVEV (reference sequence). This CDR3 comprises 14 residues. The CDR3 sequence: CASRRIGGGYEQYF. The DNA for the CDR3 is TGTGCCAGCCGGCGGATCGGGGGCGGCTACGAGCAGTACTTC.

CDR3 DNA: TGTGCCTCCTCGCCAATGGGACAGGGAGATGGCTACACCTTC. The encoded protein is CASSPMGQGDGYTF. The rearrangement joins TRBV10-3 to TRBJ1-2; 9 bases are a match to TRBD1. The CDR3 length is 14 residues. V lost 11 bases, J lost 6 bases, and 13 bases stayed unmatched. Germline CDR1 is ENHRY and CDR2 is SYGVKD.

The chain's CDR3 is CASSDSGTETNYGYTF. The CDR3 coding sequence is TGTGCCAGCAGCGATTCCGGGACAGAAACTAACTATGGCTACACCTTC. The chain carries TRBV5-4 and TRBJ1-2; TRBD1 aligns across 7 bases. Germline assignment: CDR1 SGHNT and CDR2 YYREEE (reference sequence). Trimming took 4 bases from V and 0 from J; bases not matched to a gene: 9. The CDR3 covers 16 residues.

The CDR3 DNA is TGTGCCAGCAGCTTTGCAGTTTCGGGGAACAATGAGCAGTTCTTC. This encodes CASSFAVSGNNEQFF. This sequence joins TRBV7-2 and TRBJ2-1, with D possibly TRBD2 on 5 matching bases. Germline CDR1 reads SGHTA; CDR2 reads FQGNSA. CDR3 size: 15 residues. V lost 3 bases to trimming and J lost 5 bases, with 14 bases between them.

The chain links TRBV18 to TRBJ1-2, with D unresolved. This CDR3 has 15 residues. Germline lookup yields CDR1 KGHSH and CDR2 LQKENI. V was cut by 5 bases and J by 0 bases, with 13 bases left in between. CDR3 sequence: CASSAAVGTNYGYTF. Here the CDR3 DNA reads TGTGCCAGCTCAGCAGCAGTGGGGACTAACTATGGCTACACCTTC.

The chain combines TRBV28 with TRBJ2-5, with 9 bases matching TRBD1. The germline CDR1 and CDR2 sequences are MDHEN and SYDVKM. With 8 bases clipped from V and 11 bases from J, the junction kept 9 bases outside the gene matches. The CDR3 contains 12 residues. In nucleotides, the CDR3 is TGTGCCAGCGGACAGGGGAACAGGGAGCAGTACTTC. This encodes CASGQGNREQYF.

This clonotype was seen many times. CDR3 sequence: CASSPAAGEFYEQYF. In DNA form, the CDR3 reads TGTGCCAGCAGTCCCGCGGCGGGTGAGTTCTACGAGCAGTACTTC. The chain recombines TRBV7-9 with TRBJ2-7; TRBD2 is a possible D gene (5 bases). Germline assignment: CDR1 SEHNR and CDR2 FQNEAQ (reference sequence). The CDR3 is 15 residues long. The V end lost 6 bases, the J end lost 3 bases, and 18 bases lay between the germline ends.

The table lists this clonotype with a count of one. This chain's CDR3 is CASGPTSGRRGGTDTQYF. Written as DNA, the CDR3 is TGTGCCAGCGGCCCCACTAGCGGGAGAAGGGGAGGCACAGATACGCAGTATTTT. The chain carries TRBV9 and TRBJ2-3; TRBD2 aligns across 11 bases. V lost 7 bases, J lost 1 base, and 14 bases stayed unmatched. This CDR3 is built from 18 residues. The germline V gene encodes CDR1 SGDLS and CDR2 YYNGEE.

This clonotype was counted between two and nine times. The genes are TRBV6-2 or TRBV6-3 and TRBJ2-3; 9 positions match TRBD2. The V gene's germline CDR1 is MNHEY and CDR2 SVGEGT. The CDR3 is 16 residues long. V lost 2 bases and J lost 2; bases outside the gene matches: 5. DNA of the CDR3: TGTGCCAGCAGTTACGGGCTAGCGGGGATCACAGATACGCAGTATTTT. Protein: CASSYGLAGITDTQYF.

The table lists this clonotype with a few counts. The rearrangement links TRBV15 to TRBJ2-7, with 15 bases aligning to TRBD2. Germline-derived CDR1 and CDR2 are LNHNV and YYDKDF (reference sequence). After removal of 5 bases from V and 5 bases from J, the junction contained 7 bases not matched to a gene. The CDR3 runs 16 residues. CDR3 DNA: TGTGCCACCAGCGAGGGACTAGCGGGGGGTCTGAACGAGCAGTACTTC. As protein: CATSEGLAGGLNEQYF.

The V gene is TRBV7-6, the J gene TRBJ2-1, with 7 bases that match TRBD1. The CDR3 is 16 amino acids. In germline, CDR1 is SGHVS, CDR2 FNYEAQ. V lost 3 bases, J lost 0 bases, and 5 bases stayed unmatched. CDR3 region: CASSFRDSSSYNEQFF. As DNA, the CDR3 is TGTGCCAGCAGCTTCCGGGACAGCAGCTCCTACAATGAGCAGTTCTTC.

The rearrangement links TRBV5-1 to TRBJ1-3; D might be TRBD1 (6 bases). Germline CDR1 reads SGHRS; CDR2 reads YFSETQ. The CDR3 runs to 16 residues. The germline V and J ends were trimmed by 0 bases and 0 bases, with 10 bases remaining between them. In nucleotides, the CDR3 is TGCGCCAGCAGCTTGGTTCAGGGGAGCTCTGGAAACACCATATATTTT. This codes for CASSLVQGSSGNTIYF.

The chain recombines TRBV7-2 with TRBJ2-3; D possibly corresponds to TRBD2 (5 bases). From germline, CDR1 is SGHTA and CDR2 FQGNSA. The germline V and J ends were trimmed by 0 bases and 3 bases, with 10 bases remaining between them. The CDR3 is made up of 15 amino acids. DNA for the CDR3: TGTGCCAGCAGCTTAGCCCGGTCGGGGACAGATACGCAGTATTTT. It is translated as CASSLARSGTDTQYF.

The sample holds a few counts of this clonotype. V and J are TRBV4-2 and TRBJ2-7; TRBD2 matches 10 bases. The CDR3 length is 15 residues. Per the germline V gene, CDR1 is LGHNA and CDR2 is YNFKEQ. V was clipped by 3 bases and J by 1 base; unmatched bases: 3. The CDR3 sequence is CASSHGLAVSYEQYF. In DNA form, the CDR3 reads TGTGCCAGCAGCCACGGACTAGCGGTATCCTACGAGCAGTACTTC.

The rearrangement joins TRBV20-1 to TRBJ1-6, with D possibly TRBD1 on 6 matching bases. CDR3 length: 15 residues. Germline CDR1 and CDR2: DFQATT and SNEGSKA (reference sequence). V was shortened by 3 bases and J by 6 bases, with 15 bases between the two germline ends. Here the CDR3 DNA reads TGCAGTGCTAGTTTGGACAGCACACCTAATTCACCCCTCCACTTT. Translated, it gives CSASLDSTPNSPLHF.

The CDR3: CITEGVGGYTF. The CDR3 nucleotides read TGCATCACCGAGGGAGTGGGAGGCTACACCTTC. The genes are TRBV29-1 and TRBJ1-2; the D is unclear. CDR1 is SQVTM and CDR2 is ANQGSEA in the germline V gene. The CDR3 has 11 amino acids.

With regard to this clonotype: The junction departs from germline at one end; a sequencing error may be responsible. The rearrangement uses TRBV20-1 and TRBJ2-5; 7 bases match TRBD2. The germline gives CDR1 DFQATT, CDR2 SNEGSKA (reference sequence). The CDR3 is 15 amino acids. DNA for the CDR3: TGCAGTGCAAGAGATTGGGGCGGGGGACAAGAGACCCAGTACTTC. Its translation: CSARDWGGGQETQYF.

V usage is TRBV15 and J usage is TRBJ1-5, with 12 bases aligning to TRBD1. This CDR3 comprises 15 residues. The germline V gene encodes CDR1 LNHNV and CDR2 YYDKDF (reference sequence). V lost 5 bases, J lost 5 bases, and 4 bases stayed unmatched. As DNA, the CDR3 is TGTGCCACCAGCGGGACAGGGGGCTTACATCAGCCCCAGCATTTT. Its translation: CATSGTGGLHQPQHF.